The sequence of this T cell receptor (beta chain) was determined in a study of blood T cell repertoires in COVID-19. Study overall: There were acute and convalescent COVID-19 samples, and they came from the United States, Italy and Spain.

The protocol was immunoSEQ multiplex PCR, while the TCRdb copy is restricted to in-frame clones and leaves out a portion. Of about 340,000 clones in the sample, more than 75% were seen once. The sample consisted of peripheral blood. This TCR was recovered from a woman in her forties or fifties with COVID-19, enrolled during active disease.

CDR3 sequence reads: CASSPFGTGVYNEQFF. CDR3 nucleotide sequence: TGTGCCAGCTCACCCTTTGGGACAGGCGTCTACAATGAGCAGTTCTTC. The chain employs TRBV18 and TRBJ2-1; 8 nucleotides line up with TRBD1. Unmatched junction bases numbered 7, after V lost 3 bases and J lost 3 bases. Germline V gives CDR1 KGHSH, CDR2 LQKENI. The CDR3 runs to 16 residues.